This T cell receptor (beta chain) is from a study of CD8 T cells in Susac syndrome. RNA totalling about 0.5 to 1 ug underwent reverse transcription with random hexamers. One entry per CDR3 protein results from TCRdb running MiXCR on the immunoSEQ multiplex PCR reads. Among roughly 250,000 distinct CDR3 sequences listed, around 96% were seen once. This clonotype was seen just once. Source material: CD4+ T cells from PBMCs. This clonotype was sampled from a human donor with Susac syndrome.

Here the CDR3 reads CASSSPQRLGPTYNEQFF. Here the CDR3 DNA reads TGTGCCAGTAGTTCGCCCCAACGACTAGGCCCAACATACAATGAGCAGTTCTTC. The J gene is TRBJ2-1, the V gene TRBV19; tentative D call: TRBD2 (6 bases). The CDR3 runs to 18 residues. The germline V gene has CDR1 LNHDA and CDR2 SQIVND (reference sequence). V lost 5 bases and J lost 4, with 24 bases in between. Drawing the rest from reference TRBV19 and TRBJ2-1, the complete variable domain is DGGITQSPKYLFRKEGQNVTLSCEQNLNHDAMYWYRQDPGQGLRLIYYSQIVNDFQKGDIAEGYSVSREKKESFPLTVTSAQKNPTAFYLCASSSPQRLGPTYNEQFFGPGTRLTVL.